This T cell receptor (beta chain) was found in a study of neurological immune-mediated disorders. This clonotype occurred many times. Sequencing of 15-18 subjects in each run yielded over 170 million TCR-beta sequences. TCRdb re-derived calls from the 5' RACE reads in MiXCR, one entry per CDR3 protein. The data show roughly 53,000 distinct CDR3 sequences, with roughly 8% seen just once and 1.9% held by the top ten. The CDR3 is 16 amino acids. CDR1 is SGDLS and CDR2 is YYNGEE in the germline V gene. Trimming at V came to 4 bases and at J to 1 base, leaving 6 bases not matched to a gene. Time point described: longitudinal time-point 3. The study built unsorted libraries from 2 million PBMCs kept at -80 C.

This TCR derives from a woman between 40 and 50 years old in good health. The sample consisted of PBMCs. The chain joins TRBV9 to TRBJ2-2, with 8 bases lining up with TRBD2. CDR3 sequence reads: CASSRIAGRNTGELFF. CDR3 DNA: TGTGCCAGCAGCAGGATAGCGGGGCGGAACACCGGGGAGCTGTTTTTT.